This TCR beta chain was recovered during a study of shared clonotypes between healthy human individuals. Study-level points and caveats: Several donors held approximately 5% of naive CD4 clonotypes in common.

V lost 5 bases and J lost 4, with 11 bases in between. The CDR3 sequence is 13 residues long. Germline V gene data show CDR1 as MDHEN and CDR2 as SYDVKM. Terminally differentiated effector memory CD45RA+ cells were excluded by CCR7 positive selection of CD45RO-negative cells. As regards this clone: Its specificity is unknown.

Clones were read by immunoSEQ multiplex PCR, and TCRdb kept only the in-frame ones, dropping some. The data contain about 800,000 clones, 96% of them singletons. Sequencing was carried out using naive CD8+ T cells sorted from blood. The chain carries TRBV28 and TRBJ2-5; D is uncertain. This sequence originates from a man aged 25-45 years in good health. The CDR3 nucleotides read TGTGCCAGCAGTAAACACCTCCCAGAGACCCAGTACTTC. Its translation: CASSKHLPETQYF.